One and the same sample provided the 29 T cell receptor beta chains below, sequenced in a study of neurological immune-mediated disorders. MiXCR, run by TCRdb on the 5' RACE reads, gives a single entry per CDR3 protein. Of some 57,000 distinct CDR3 sequences listed, 3% to 4.5% are singletons. The source material was PBMCs. The source of these receptors is a man aged 60-69 years with multiple sclerosis.

This chain links TRBV15 with TRBJ1-2; 7 bases are shared with TRBD1. Germline CDR1 and CDR2: LNHNV and YYDKDF (reference sequence). J lost 4 bases, V lost 4 bases, and 6 bases had no gene match. The CDR3 contains 14 residues. In nucleotides, the CDR3 is TGTGCCACCAGCACCACTGAGGGGGCCTATGGCTACACCTTC. This translates into CATSTTEGAYGYTF.

In this sample, this clonotype turned up a few times. The chain employs TRBV11-2 and TRBJ2-7; 9 nucleotides line up with TRBD2. The ends lost 10 bases at V and 6 bases at J; junction bases unmatched: 13. CDR1 SGHAT and CDR2 FQNNGV come from the germline V gene. There are 14 residues in the CDR3. The CDR3 region has the DNA TGTGCCATCGGAGCCGCGGGGGGGCCCTCCGAGCAGTACTTC. This gives the protein CAIGAAGGPSEQYF. Supplemented by reference TRBV11-2 and TRBJ2-7, the full variable domain reads EAGVAQSPRYKIIEKRQSVAFWCNPISGHATLYWYQQILGQGPKLLIQFQNNGVVDDSQLPKDRFSAERLKGVDSTLKIQPAKLEDSAVYLCAIGAAGGPSEQYFGPGTRLTVT.

The chain carries TRBV12-3 or TRBV12-4 and TRBJ1-1; the D is unclear. V lost 4 bases to trimming and J lost 1 base, with 13 bases between them. This CDR3 has 15 residues. The CDR3 sequence is CASSSSLAPNTEAFF. In DNA form, the CDR3 reads TGTGCCAGCAGTTCCAGTTTGGCCCCGAACACTGAAGCTTTCTTT.

In this sample, this clonotype turned up many times. The genes are TRBV7-9 and TRBJ1-2; D perhaps matches TRBD1 (5 bases). This CDR3 region has 17 residues. Germline loops: CDR1 SEHNR, CDR2 FQNEAQ (reference sequence). V was shortened by 1 base and J by 3 bases, with 18 bases between the two germline ends. CDR3 bases: TGTGCCAGCAGCTTAGTGGTTGGGGGGAGATCGGACTATGGCTACACCTTC. Translating it yields CASSLVVGGRSDYGYTF.

The rearrangement links TRBV5-1 to TRBJ2-1; 9 bases fit TRBD2. The CDR3 totals 17 residues. V lost 4 bases to trimming and J lost 3 bases; unmatched junction nucleotides: 11. Germline assignment: CDR1 SGHRS and CDR2 YFSETQ. The CDR3 nucleotides are TGCGCCAGCAGCCACCGTGGTAGCGGGGGCAACTACAATGAGCAGTTCTTC. Amino acids: CASSHRGSGGNYNEQFF.

The table lists this clonotype with many counts. V gene TRBV5-1 combines with J gene TRBJ2-7; TRBD2 agrees at 8 bases. The CDR3 length is 17 residues. The germline gives CDR1 SGHRS, CDR2 YFSETQ. The V segment lost 0 bases and the J segment 5 bases; nucleotides outside the gene matches: 13. Written as DNA, the CDR3 is TGCGCCAGCAGCTTGGCCGCTCCCTCGGGGGGGCCCAACGAGCAGTACTTC. Amino acids: CASSLAAPSGGPNEQYF.

This clonotype was found many times. The chain is built from TRBV6-6 and TRBJ1-6; D remains ambiguous. The CDR3 is made up of 15 amino acids. Trimming removed 5 bases at V and 5 bases at J, with 13 bases between. Germline CDR1 and CDR2: MNHNY and SVGAGI (reference sequence). CDR3 region: CASSSSGQNNSPLHF. For the CDR3, the DNA is TGTGCCAGCAGTAGTAGCGGGCAGAATAATTCACCCCTCCACTTT.

This clonotype was seen ten or more times. This chain connects TRBV12-3 or TRBV12-4 to TRBJ1-5, with a tentative D call TRBD1 (5 bases). Trimming took 6 bases from V and 2 from J, leaving 17 bases between them. The CDR3 is 16 residues long. The CDR3 loop is CASSLGPVGGNQPQHF. The CDR3 bases are TGTGCCAGCAGCCTTGGGCCCGTAGGGGGCAATCAGCCCCAGCATTTT.

This clonotype occurred a few times. V gene TRBV11-3 combines with J gene TRBJ2-3; possible D gene TRBD2, 6 bases. Germline CDR1 is SGHNT and CDR2 is YENEEA. The CDR3 runs 15 residues. Trimming stripped 1 base from V and 4 bases from J, with 12 bases between. CDR3 nucleotide sequence: TGTGCCAGCAGCTTAGGACGGGACTTTTCAGATACGCAGTATTTT. It encodes CASSLGRDFSDTQYF.

This clonotype was detected many times. The chain recombines TRBV24-1 with TRBJ2-2; D uncertain. Trimming left V 0 bases short and J 6 bases short, with 1 base between. The V gene's germline CDR1 is KGHDR and CDR2 SFDVKD. CDR3 length: 12 amino acids. The CDR3 coding sequence is TGTGCCACCAGTGATTTGTCCGGGGAGCTGTTTTTT. It encodes CATSDLSGELFF.

This clonotype came up many times. The DNA of the CDR3 is TGTGCAGGGGGAAGGGGGGTCAATGAGCAGTTCTTC. It is translated as CAGGRGVNEQFF. This sequence joins TRBV6-6 and TRBJ2-1; either TRBD1 or TRBD2 may supply D (6 bases each). This CDR3 is built from 12 residues. Germline V gene sequence: CDR1 MNHNY, CDR2 SVGAGI (reference sequence).

This clonotype has just a few counts. The chain has TRBV27 and TRBJ2-1; 7 bases match TRBD2. This CDR3 spans 16 amino acids. V was clipped by 6 bases and J by 2 bases; unmatched bases: 10. In germline, CDR1 is MNHEY, CDR2 SMNVEV (reference sequence). The CDR3 DNA reads as TGTGCCAGCAGCCCCCCTTCCGGGAGGCCCTACAATGAGCAGTTCTTC. It yields the protein CASSPPSGRPYNEQFF.

The chain uses TRBV19 and TRBJ2-7, with D maybe TRBD2 (5 bases). The germline V and J ends were trimmed by 5 bases and 2 bases, with 10 bases remaining between them. The germline CDR1 and CDR2 sequences are LNHDA and SQIVND (reference sequence). This CDR3 comprises 13 residues. The CDR3 loop is CASSLTGTYEQYF. The CDR3, as DNA: TGTGCCAGTAGTTTAACCGGGACCTACGAGCAGTACTTC.

This clonotype was detected ten times or more. The chain combines TRBV20-1 with TRBJ1-1; tentative D call: TRBD1 (6 bases). The CDR3 sequence is 15 residues long. Trimming took off 0 bases at V and 0 bases at J, with 11 bases between the two ends. Germline CDR1 reads DFQATT; CDR2 reads SNEGSKA (reference sequence). CDR3 amino acids: CSARDHGTLNTEAFF. The CDR3 region has the DNA TGCAGTGCTAGAGATCATGGGACATTGAACACTGAAGCTTTCTTT.

For this clonotype: A read error is possible here, since a much larger clone lies one base away. This chain connects TRBV7-8 to TRBJ1-4, with unresolved D. The germline gives CDR1 SGHVS, CDR2 FQNEAQ. V lost 5 bases, J lost 3 bases, and 10 bases lay in between. This CDR3 is 14 amino acids long. CDR3 region: CASSTGKPNEKLFF. CDR3 in DNA: TGTGCCAGCAGCACCGGAAAGCCTAATGAAAAACTGTTTTTT.

By share of the sample, this clonotype is medium-sized (0.01 to 0.1%). The chain is built from TRBV5-1 and TRBJ2-7; D uncertain. Per germline, CDR1 SGHRS and CDR2 YFSETQ. V shed 7 bases and J shed 0 bases, with 8 bases lying between them. This CDR3 contains 12 residues. CDR3 in amino acids: CASGPSSYEQYF. Written as DNA, the CDR3 is TGCGCCAGCGGCCCGAGCTCCTACGAGCAGTACTTC.

This clonotype has ten or more counts. The rearrangement links TRBV15 to TRBJ2-1, with D hard to call. CDR1 LNHNV and CDR2 YYDKDF come from the germline V gene (reference sequence). V lost 5 bases, J lost 0 bases, and 11 bases lay in between. The CDR3 totals 15 residues. CDR3 sequence: CATSPDTHSYNEQFF. The CDR3 DNA sequence: TGTGCCACCAGCCCAGATACACACTCCTACAATGAGCAGTTCTTC.

This clonotype was recorded at least ten times. The chain combines TRBV29-1 with TRBJ1-2; 7 positions agree with TRBD1. There are 13 residues in the CDR3. In germline, CDR1 is SQVTM, CDR2 ANQGSEA. The V gene end was trimmed by 4 bases and the J gene end by 6 bases; junction bases not matched to a gene: 8. The CDR3 nucleotides are TGCAGCGTTGTAACAGGGGTTGGTGATGGCTACACCTTC. It is translated as CSVVTGVGDGYTF.

This rearrangement joins TRBV20-1 to TRBJ2-5; 9 bases fit TRBD2. V was pared by 5 bases and J by 1 base, with 5 bases of the junction left unmatched. From germline, CDR1 is DFQATT and CDR2 SNEGSKA (reference sequence). This CDR3 contains 14 residues. The CDR3 DNA follows: TGCAGTGCTTCCAGGACTAGCGTCCAAGAGACCCAGTACTTC. Residues: CSASRTSVQETQYF.

This clonotype was counted at least ten times. The chain couples TRBV5-1 to TRBJ2-1, with 11 bases lining up with TRBD2. The trim removed 0 bases at V and 8 bases at J, leaving 7 bases unmatched. The germline gives CDR1 SGHRS, CDR2 YFSETQ. CDR3 length: 16 amino acids. The CDR3 DNA is TGCGCCAGCAGCTTGGCCACTAGCGGGGGAACCGATGAGCAGTTCTTC. It codes for CASSLATSGGTDEQFF.

This clonotype occurred many times. The gene calls are TRBV9 and TRBJ1-1, with D unclear. Germline V gene sequence: CDR1 SGDLS, CDR2 YYNGEE. This CDR3 is built from 14 residues. V was trimmed by 0 bases and J by 1 base, leaving 7 bases between them. This chain's CDR3 is CASSVAGGNTEAFF. Here the CDR3 DNA reads TGTGCCAGCAGCGTAGCCGGCGGGAACACTGAAGCTTTCTTT.

V and J are TRBV30 and TRBJ2-7; TRBD2 aligns across 8 bases. Germline CDR1 and CDR2: GTSNPN and SVGIG (reference sequence). This CDR3 has 15 amino acids. V shed 1 base and J 6 bases; nucleotides not matched to a gene: 11. This CDR3 is CAWSGSGTLPFEQYF. In DNA form, the CDR3 reads TGTGCCTGGAGTGGTAGCGGGACCTTACCCTTCGAGCAGTACTTC.

Ten or more counts support this clonotype. V usage is TRBV9 and J usage is TRBJ2-1; no clear D gene. The V end lost 4 bases, the J end lost 4 bases, and 12 bases lay between the germline ends. Germline loops: CDR1 SGDLS, CDR2 YYNGEE. CDR3 length: 14 residues. In DNA, the CDR3 is TGTGCCAGCAGCTCCCCTAATGGTTACAATGAGCAGTTCTTC. Protein product: CASSSPNGYNEQFF.

This clonotype was counted ten times or more. V and J are TRBV5-1 and TRBJ2-5; 7 bases match TRBD1. The germline gives CDR1 SGHRS, CDR2 YFSETQ. The CDR3 is 13 amino acids. The junction had 3 bases not matched to a gene; V was cut back by 4 bases and J by 3 bases. The CDR3 loop is CASSPTGKETQYF. The CDR3 region has the DNA TGCGCCAGCAGCCCGACAGGGAAAGAGACCCAGTACTTC.

This clonotype was seen ten or more times. CDR3 in DNA: TGCAGTGCGGGCGGTAGGGTCACCGGGGAGCTGTTTTTT. It encodes CSAGGRVTGELFF. The chain combines TRBV20-1 with TRBJ2-2; D is unclear. The germline CDR1 and CDR2 sequences are DFQATT and SNEGSKA (reference sequence). CDR3 length: 13 amino acids. The V and J ends lost 6 bases and 4 bases respectively, with 12 bases between them.

Many counts were recorded for this clonotype. The rearrangement uses TRBV5-1 and TRBJ2-2; D unresolved. From germline, CDR1 is SGHRS and CDR2 YFSETQ. The CDR3 sequence is 13 residues long. The V end was cut by 0 bases, the J end by 4 bases, with 4 bases between. CDR3: CASSLDVTGELFF. For the CDR3, the DNA is TGCGCCAGCAGCTTGGATGTCACCGGGGAGCTGTTTTTT.

This clonotype showed up many times. V usage is TRBV20-1 and J usage is TRBJ2-5; the match to TRBD2 covers 11 bases. This CDR3 has 15 residues. The V segment lost 5 bases and the J segment 4 bases; nucleotides outside the gene matches: 9. Germline lookup yields CDR1 DFQATT and CDR2 SNEGSKA (reference sequence). The CDR3 loop is CSASLTSGIVETQYF. CDR3 DNA: TGCAGTGCTTCTTTGACTAGCGGGATTGTAGAGACCCAGTACTTC.

The CDR3 nucleotides are TGCGCCAGCAGCTTGGACCACCTTAGCGCCACCGGGGAGCTGTTTTTT. This translates into CASSLDHLSATGELFF. The rearrangement joins TRBV5-1 to TRBJ2-2, with D possibly matching TRBD2 (5 bases). Trimming removed 0 bases at V and 4 bases at J, with 13 bases between. The CDR3 runs 16 residues. The V gene's germline CDR1 is SGHRS and CDR2 YFSETQ.

This clonotype has at least ten counts. The junction and the germline gene differ at one end; a read error may be behind it. The chain recombines TRBV20-1 with TRBJ1-1, with D possibly matching TRBD1 (5 bases). The CDR3 spans 11 residues. Germline CDR1 is DFQATT and CDR2 is SNEGSKA (reference sequence). The CDR3 loop reads CSAHRDRGVLF. The CDR3 coding sequence is TGCAGTGCCCATCGGGACCGCGGGGTGCTCTTT.